The sequence of this T cell receptor beta chain was determined in a study of blood T cell repertoires in COVID-19. Deletions cut 3 bases from V and 6 bases from J, with 9 bases between. Germline V gives CDR1 SQVTM, CDR2 ANQGSEA. This CDR3 spans 12 amino acids. Method: immunoSEQ multiplex PCR; TCRdb's copy keeps in-frame clones and lacks some. The sample yields about 240,000 clones, roughly 83% seen once. The sample taken for sequencing was peripheral blood. The chain carries TRBV29-1 and TRBJ2-1, with a possible D match to TRBD1 (6 bases). The clonotype originates from a woman older than 75 with acute or convalescent COVID-19. CDR3 in DNA: TGCAGCGTTGACAGGGGCGGCAATGAGCAGTTCTTC. This encodes CSVDRGGNEQFF.